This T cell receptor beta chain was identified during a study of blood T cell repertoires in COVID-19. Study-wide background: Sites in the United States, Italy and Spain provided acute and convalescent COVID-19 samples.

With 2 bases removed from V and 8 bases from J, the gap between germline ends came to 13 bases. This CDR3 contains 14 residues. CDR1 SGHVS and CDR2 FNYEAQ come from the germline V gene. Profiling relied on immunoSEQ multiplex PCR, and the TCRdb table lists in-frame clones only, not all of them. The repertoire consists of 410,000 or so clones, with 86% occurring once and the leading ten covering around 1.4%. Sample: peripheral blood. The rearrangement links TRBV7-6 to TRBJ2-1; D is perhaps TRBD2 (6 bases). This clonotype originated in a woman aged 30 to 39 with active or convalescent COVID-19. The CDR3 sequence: CASSLIDGGDEQFF. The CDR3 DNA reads TGTGCCAGCAGCTTAATTGATGGCGGGGATGAGCAGTTCTTC.